The 20 T cell receptor beta chains reported below all come from one sample, sequenced in a study of CD8 T cells in ankylosing spondylitis. Findings and caveats of the study: Characteristic of ankylosing spondylitis blood, it appeared, was a TCR beta motif comprising 7 to 9 highly homologous variants.

Their antigens remain unidentified. TCRdb processed the 5' RACE reads anew with MiXCR; each CDR3 protein has one entry. The data contain about 840,000 distinct CDR3 sequences, about 11% of them singletons. Sequencing was done on a sample of blood, either unsorted or a sorted T cell fraction (not recorded which). All receptors come from a male donor with ankylosing spondylitis.

V is TRBV7-2 and J is TRBJ2-1; 8 nucleotides agree with TRBD1. CDR3 size: 14 residues. V shed 3 bases and J 8 bases; nucleotides not matched to a gene: 6. The V gene's germline CDR1 is SGHTA and CDR2 FQGNSA. In nucleotides, the CDR3 is TGTGCCAGCAGCTTCAGGGGGCCGGGGGATGAGCAGTTCTTC. Translating gives CASSFRGPGDEQFF. The variable domain in full, with the rest retrieved from reference TRBV7-2 and TRBJ2-1, is GAGVSQSPSNKVTEKGKDVELRCDPISGHTALYWYRQSLGQGLEFLIYFQGNSAPDKSGLPSDRFSAERTGGSVSTLTIQRTQQEDSAVYLCASSFRGPGDEQFFGPGTRLTVL.

The rearrangement links TRBV9 to TRBJ2-3, with D maybe TRBD2 (5 bases). The CDR3 has 19 amino acids. Germline V gives CDR1 SGDLS, CDR2 YYNGEE. V lost 0 bases to trimming and J lost 2 bases, with 22 bases between them. The CDR3 loop is CASSVGSGESSKNTDTQYF. The CDR3 DNA reads as TGTGCCAGCAGCGTAGGGTCCGGGGAATCCTCAAAAAACACAGATACGCAGTATTTT.

This clonotype was recorded a few times. The J gene is TRBJ1-1, the V gene TRBV4-1; D is possibly TRBD1 (5 bases). The germline CDR1 and CDR2 sequences are MGHRA and YSYEKL. Trimming stripped 6 bases from V and 0 bases from J, with 11 bases between. The CDR3 extends over 14 amino acids. The CDR3 sequence: CASRNRIMNTEAFF. The CDR3 DNA sequence: TGCGCCAGCAGGAACAGGATTATGAACACTGAAGCTTTCTTT.

CDR3 bases: TGTGCCAGCAGCCAAGCTCTACTCTCCTACAATGAGCAGTTCTTC. It yields the protein CASSQALLSYNEQFF. The chain carries TRBV3-1 and TRBJ2-1; D call uncertain. The CDR3 covers 15 residues. Germline V gene lookup returns CDR1 LGHDT and CDR2 YNNKEL (reference sequence). Trimming pared 1 base from V and 0 bases from J, leaving 7 bases between.

This clonotype was observed a few times. This chain joins TRBV6-2 or TRBV6-3 and TRBJ2-5, with TRBD2 matching 8 bases. CDR1 and CDR2 (germline): MNHEY, SVGEGT. Germline trimming cut 6 bases from V and 5 bases from J; bases unmatched to any gene: 11. The CDR3 is made up of 15 amino acids. CDR3 bases: TGTGCCAGCAGCCCACTGACTAGCGTGGGGGAGACCCAGTACTTC. This encodes CASSPLTSVGETQYF.

The chain has TRBV4-3 and TRBJ2-5, with D perhaps TRBD1 or TRBD2 (6 bases each). Germline lookup yields CDR1 LGHNA and CDR2 YSLEER. Trimming took off 0 bases at V and 4 bases at J, with 15 bases between the two ends. The CDR3 is made up of 16 amino acids. For the CDR3, the DNA is TGCGCCAGCAGCCAAGATTCGGGGGCTGGGGGAGAGACCCAGTACTTC. Protein product: CASSQDSGAGGETQYF.

This clonotype was seen repeatedly, ten times or more. J is TRBJ2-3 and V is TRBV5-1; 11 bases match TRBD2. Germline V gene lookup returns CDR1 SGHRS and CDR2 YFSETQ. This CDR3 has 16 amino acids. V shed 0 bases, J shed 3 bases, and the junction held 3 bases outside the gene matches. This CDR3 reads CASSLELAGVTDTQYF. The CDR3 DNA follows: TGCGCCAGCAGCTTGGAACTAGCGGGAGTAACAGATACGCAGTATTTT.

This clonotype showed up just a few times. The CDR3 DNA sequence: TGTGCCACCCAAGCCCCAGGAAACACTGAAGCTTTCTTT. Its protein product is CATQAPGNTEAFF. The V call is TRBV15, the J call TRBJ1-1; D ambiguous. Per germline, CDR1 LNHNV and CDR2 YYDKDF (reference sequence). The CDR3 runs 13 residues. Trimming stripped 8 bases from V and 2 bases from J, with 12 bases between.

The chain combines TRBV20-1 with TRBJ2-7; D call uncertain. V was shortened by 5 bases and J by 7 bases, with 18 bases between the two germline ends. The CDR3 spans 13 residues. The germline CDR1 and CDR2 sequences are DFQATT and SNEGSKA (reference sequence). The CDR3, as DNA: TGCAGTGCTCTTTTGACACCTCTTGGAGAGCAGTACTTC. Encoded protein: CSALLTPLGEQYF.

At least ten counts were recorded for this clonotype. The J gene is TRBJ1-5, the V gene TRBV12-3 or TRBV12-4, with TRBD1 matching 10 bases. J lost 2 bases, V lost 3 bases, and 1 base had no gene match. The CDR3 has 15 residues. CDR3 in DNA: TGTGCCAGCAGTTTCGGGACAGGGGGCAATCAGCCCCAGCATTTT. Translating it yields CASSFGTGGNQPQHF.

The chain is built from TRBV20-1 and TRBJ1-1; no clear D gene. CDR1 DFQATT and CDR2 SNEGSKA come from the germline V gene (reference sequence). V was clipped by 3 bases and J by 7 bases, with 12 bases between them. This CDR3 has 12 residues. The CDR3 DNA reads as TGCAGTGCTAGGCGTTGGGGAGGTGAAGCTTTCTTT. Its protein is CSARRWGGEAFF.

V usage is TRBV6-1 and J usage is TRBJ1-2; the D gene is possibly TRBD1 (6 bases). V lost 5 bases and J lost 2, with 15 bases in between. The CDR3 totals 15 residues. Per the germline V gene, CDR1 is MNHNS and CDR2 is SASEGT. CDR3 loop: CASSPTPDRNYGYTF. Here the CDR3 DNA reads TGTGCCAGCAGTCCTACACCAGACAGGAACTATGGCTACACCTTC.

There are a few counts of this clonotype. A read error may produce the germline difference seen at one junction end. The V and J genes are TRBV7-3 and TRBJ2-7, with 11 bases identical to TRBD1. CDR3 length: 15 residues. The V gene's germline CDR1 is SGHTA and CDR2 FQGTGA. The CDR3 nucleotides read TGTGCCAGCAGCCCGCGGACAGGGGGCTCCAACGAGCAGTACTTC. This translates into CASSPRTGGSNEQYF.

This clonotype was detected many times. V usage is TRBV15 and J usage is TRBJ2-2; a possible D gene is TRBD2 (5 bases). The germline gives CDR1 LNHNV, CDR2 YYDKDF (reference sequence). The CDR3 is made up of 14 amino acids. V lost 0 bases and J 4 bases, leaving 6 bases between the germline ends. The CDR3 nucleotides are TGTGCCACCAGCAGAGAGAGGGTCACCGGGGAGCTGTTTTTT. It encodes CATSRERVTGELFF.

This clonotype was detected only a few times. The chain couples TRBV4-2 to TRBJ2-3, with D tentatively TRBD1 or TRBD2 (6 bases each). V was trimmed by 8 bases and J by 5 bases, leaving 20 bases between them. Per the germline V gene, CDR1 is LGHNA and CDR2 is YNFKEQ. This CDR3 comprises 15 residues. The CDR3 region has the DNA TGTGCCAGCCAGAAGGGGGAACTAGCCAGAGATACGCAGTATTTT. This gives the protein CASQKGELARDTQYF.

In this sample, this clonotype turned up many times. The genes are TRBV5-1 and TRBJ2-7, with TRBD2 as a possible D gene (7 bases). CDR1 SGHRS and CDR2 YFSETQ come from the germline V gene. The CDR3 totals 17 residues. V was clipped by 0 bases and J by 2 bases, with 18 bases between them. CDR3 nucleotides: TGCGCCAGCAGCTTGGCCACGGGGGGCGCAATACCCTACGAGCAGTACTTC. This sequence encodes CASSLATGGAIPYEQYF.

This clonotype has a handful of counts. The chain couples TRBV7-2 to TRBJ2-3; a weak D match, TRBD1 (5 bases). The V and J ends lost 6 bases and 0 bases respectively, with 10 bases between them. Germline loops: CDR1 SGHTA, CDR2 FQGNSA. This CDR3 is 14 amino acids long. The CDR3 coding sequence is TGTGCCAGCAGGATGGGGCCTAGCACAGATACGCAGTATTTT. Translation gives CASRMGPSTDTQYF.

The chain has TRBV7-6 and TRBJ2-7; unclear D gene. The CDR3 is 13 amino acids. CDR1 and CDR2 from the germline V gene are SGHVS and FNYEAQ. V lost 1 base and J lost 3, with 7 bases in between. CDR3 sequence reads: CASSLEQYYEQYF. CDR3 nucleotides: TGTGCCAGCAGCTTAGAACAGTACTACGAGCAGTACTTC.

The table lists this clonotype with a few counts. J is TRBJ2-1 and V is TRBV20-1; possibly TRBD2 for D (6 bases). Germline V lookup: CDR1 DFQATT, CDR2 SNEGSKA (reference sequence). Trimming took off 4 bases at V and 9 bases at J, with 10 bases between the two ends. The CDR3 contains 11 residues. The CDR3 loop is CSATGEGEQFF. The DNA of the CDR3 is TGCAGTGCTACGGGGGAAGGTGAGCAGTTCTTC.

The V gene is TRBV5-1, the J gene TRBJ2-3, with 11 positions matching TRBD2. V lost 2 bases and J lost 6; bases outside the gene matches: 5. Germline V gene sequence: CDR1 SGHRS, CDR2 YFSETQ. CDR3 length: 15 residues. Here the CDR3 DNA reads TGCGCCAGCAGCTTTGGACTAGCGGGTGAGGATACGCAGTATTTT. Protein sequence: CASSFGLAGEDTQYF.